This T cell receptor (beta chain) derives from a study of blood T cell repertoires in COVID-19. Germline CDR1 reads SEHNR; CDR2 reads FQNEAQ (reference sequence). J lost 5 bases, V lost 4 bases, and 4 bases had no gene match. The CDR3 totals 14 residues. Only in-frame clones appear in the TCRdb table, and some are missing; sequencing was by immunoSEQ multiplex PCR. The data contain around 250,000 clones, roughly 80% of them singletons. The V call is TRBV7-9, the J call TRBJ2-7, with TRBD1 matching over 11 bases. Specimen: peripheral blood. This receptor was taken from a man aged 55 to 69 who had recovered from COVID-19. Here the CDR3 DNA reads TGTGCCAGCAGCTCACGGACAGGGGGCGACGAGCAGTACTTC. Protein sequence: CASSSRTGGDEQYF.